This T cell receptor (beta chain) is from a study of cytomegalovirus exposure and HLA in healthy donors. About the research overall: Some 85 million unique TCRs from HLA-typed donors were held in an early data release.

The study, taken as a whole, reports: Sequencing depth across donors, presence/absence analyses assumed, was roughly uniform.

In the case of this clone: The antigen is unknown.

Trimming cost V 1 base and J 5 bases, with 11 bases left between them. This CDR3 comprises 14 residues. The germline CDR1 and CDR2 sequences are SGHTA and FQGNSA. Use of 60 Vbeta and 13 Jbeta primers characterized the PCR. Study processing details: Around 80 million unique TCR beta chains, roughly 11 million of them shared, were counted by a later analysis. Clones were read by immunoSEQ multiplex PCR, and TCRdb kept only the in-frame ones, dropping some. That table gives V, J and clone size, and the DNA gave D and trimming. The table includes about 140,000 clones, 88% detected once. This TCR came from a woman aged 40 to 50 in good health and CMV-seronegative. The specimen was PBMCs. The chain recombines TRBV7-2 with TRBJ1-1, with D possibly matching TRBD1 (5 bases). Here the CDR3 reads CASSLVGARTEAFF. The DNA for the CDR3 is TGTGCCAGCAGCTTAGTAGGGGCGCGGACTGAAGCTTTCTTT.